The rows below give T cell receptor beta chains drawn from one sample of a study of blood T cell repertoires in COVID-19. The repertoire was sequenced with immunoSEQ multiplex PCR; TCRdb's copy has only in-frame clones and lacks some. The table lists about 280,000 clones, around nine tenths of them singletons. Specimen: peripheral blood. The receptors stem from a woman in her 30s with COVID-19, enrolled during active disease. The CDR3 runs from the conserved cysteine through the conserved F or W. Part of the rows lack a size; the others show once, few, many or a class for expanded clones.

clone_size: .; j_call: TRBJ2-2; v_call: TRBV13; cdr3_aa: CASSLVSSPAGELFF
clone_size: .; j_call: TRBJ1-3; v_call: TRBV7-9; cdr3_aa: CASSYGPGGGGNTIYF
clone_size: .; j_call: TRBJ1-4; v_call: TRBV19; cdr3_aa: CASSIDRGYNEKLFF
clone_size: once; j_call: TRBJ1-2; v_call: TRBV4-1; cdr3_aa: CASSQAGKGNYGYTF
clone_size: .; j_call: TRBJ2-3; v_call: TRBV11-3; cdr3_aa: CASSSRTGFTDTQYF
clone_size: once; j_call: TRBJ2-2; v_call: TRBV15; cdr3_aa: CATSTRTVRTGELFF
clone_size: .; j_call: TRBJ1-4; v_call: TRBV2; cdr3_aa: CASARGAPANEKLFF
clone_size: .; j_call: TRBJ1-4; v_call: TRBV4-2; cdr3_aa: CASSPKLGSKLFF
clone_size: .; j_call: TRBJ2-7; v_call: TRBV6-5; cdr3_aa: CAVVGGAALNEQYF
clone_size: .; j_call: TRBJ2-5; v_call: TRBV19; cdr3_aa: CASSMAGALGETQYF
clone_size: .; j_call: TRBJ1-2; v_call: TRBV10-3; cdr3_aa: CAISGTGDGYTF
clone_size: once; j_call: TRBJ2-1; v_call: TRBV19; cdr3_aa: CASSIGLGPDEQFF
clone_size: .; j_call: TRBJ2-3; v_call: TRBV7-9; cdr3_aa: CAVLKAGFFPDTQYF
clone_size: .; j_call: TRBJ2-3; v_call: TRBV19; cdr3_aa: CASSLTAASSTDTQYF
clone_size: .; j_call: TRBJ1-4; v_call: TRBV27; cdr3_aa: CASTLSGPTNEKLFF
clone_size: .; j_call: TRBJ2-5; v_call: TRBV28; cdr3_aa: CASSSHRGRGGWETQYF
clone_size: .; j_call: TRBJ2-1; v_call: TRBV15; cdr3_aa: CATSSEVVHNEQFF
clone_size: once; j_call: TRBJ2-2; v_call: TRBV5-1; cdr3_aa: CASHRDSYTGELFF
clone_size: few; j_call: TRBJ1-2; v_call: TRBV2; cdr3_aa: CASSPQGYYGYTF